The next 24 T cell receptor beta chains were all read from a single sample in a study of CD4 T cells in relation to SARS-CoV-2 and coronaviruses. The data were produced by immunoSEQ multiplex PCR, yet TCRdb's version contains in-frame clones alone and is incomplete. The sample includes tens of thousands of clones, roughly 94% of them seen just once. Sequencing was performed on naive CD4+ T cells from PBMCs. Subset noted: naive CD4+ T cells isolated by negative enrichment. These receptors were obtained from an adult with COVID-19.

This chain links TRBV7-2 with TRBJ2-1; no reliable D call. Germline CDR1 reads SGHTA; CDR2 reads FQGNSA. This CDR3 is built from 15 residues. V was cut by 2 bases and J by 12 bases, with 20 bases left in between. CDR3 loop: CASSLSSETYKRQFF. CDR3 bases: TGTGCCAGCAGCTTATCTAGTGAAACCTACAAACGGCAGTTCTTC.

The gene calls are TRBV29-1 and TRBJ2-5, with D possibly matching TRBD2 (6 bases). Per the germline V gene, CDR1 is SQVTM and CDR2 is ANQGSEA. This CDR3 region has 14 residues. Trimming took off 7 bases at V and 2 bases at J, with 17 bases between the two ends. The DNA of the CDR3 is TGCAGCGCGGGACTCGACAGCGAACAAGAGACCCAGTACTTC. Protein: CSAGLDSEQETQYF. Full variable domain (outside the CDR3, taken from reference TRBV29-1 and TRBJ2-5): SAVISQKPSRDICQRGTSLTIQCQVDSQVTMMFWYRQQPGQSLTLIATANQGSEATYESGFVIDKFPISRPNLTFSTLTVSNMSPEDSSIYLCSAGLDSEQETQYFGPGTRLLVL.

This rearrangement joins TRBV6-6 to TRBJ1-2; D gene unclear. Germline loops: CDR1 MNHNY, CDR2 SVGAGI (reference sequence). Between the trimmed V and J ends, which lost 0 bases and 0 bases, there was a span of 5 bases. This CDR3 spans 14 amino acids. This CDR3 reads CASSYSGPNYGYTF. DNA of the CDR3: TGTGCCAGCAGTTACTCCGGGCCTAACTATGGCTACACCTTC.

The J gene is TRBJ2-3, the V gene TRBV10-3, with D possibly TRBD2 on 5 matching bases. Germline CDR1 reads ENHRY; CDR2 reads SYGVKD. The CDR3 length is 12 residues. Trimming left V 9 bases short and J 0 bases short, with 7 bases between. The CDR3 region has the DNA TGTGCCATGGGGAGTAGCACAGATACGCAGTATTTT. Its translation: CAMGSSTDTQYF.

This chain links TRBV24-1 with TRBJ2-2; maybe TRBD2 (6 bases). The V end was cut by 0 bases, the J end by 2 bases, with 9 bases between. Germline V gene data show CDR1 as KGHDR and CDR2 as SFDVKD. This CDR3 region has 16 residues. In DNA form, the CDR3 reads TGTGCCACCAGTGATTTGCGGGAGATAAACACCGGGGAGCTGTTTTTT. Its translation is CATSDLREINTGELFF.

The chain joins TRBV3-1 (or the pseudogene TRBV3-2) to TRBJ2-5, with 8 bases identical to TRBD1. Germline V CDR1 and CDR2: LGHDT, YNNKEL (reference sequence). The CDR3 is made up of 16 amino acids. V was pared by 7 bases and J by 0 bases, with 10 bases of the junction left unmatched. This CDR3 is CASTPRYRGYQETQYF. The CDR3 coding sequence is TGTGCCAGCACTCCAAGATACAGGGGGTACCAAGAGACCCAGTACTTC.

The rearrangement uses TRBV28 and TRBJ2-7; no clear D. The germline V gene encodes CDR1 MDHEN and CDR2 SYDVKM. The CDR3 consists of 12 residues. V was cut by 6 bases and J by 0 bases, with 6 bases left in between. The CDR3 DNA reads TGTGCCAGCAGGTTGAACTCCTACGAGCAGTACTTC. Translated, it gives CASRLNSYEQYF.

The rearrangement joins TRBV2 to TRBJ2-1; 10 nucleotides match TRBD2. The CDR3 loop spans 17 amino acids. Germline trimming cut 6 bases from V and 3 bases from J; bases unmatched to any gene: 11. The V gene's germline CDR1 is SNHLY and CDR2 FYNNEI. The CDR3 coding sequence is TGTGCCAGCAGAAGTACTGAGCGGGAGGGTTTCTACAATGAGCAGTTCTTC. Protein sequence: CASRSTEREGFYNEQFF.

V and J are TRBV29-1 and TRBJ2-1; D not resolved. Germline V CDR1 and CDR2: SQVTM, ANQGSEA. The CDR3 sequence is 15 residues long. V was trimmed by 5 bases and J by 0 bases, leaving 14 bases between them. CDR3 bases: TGCAGCGTTACCGGGTTCTTGAGCTCCTACAATGAGCAGTTCTTC. Encoded protein: CSVTGFLSSYNEQFF.

The J gene is TRBJ2-5, the V gene TRBV7-2, with 7 bases identical to TRBD1. J was trimmed by 0 bases and V by 4 bases; bases with no gene match: 2. The CDR3 spans 14 residues. Germline CDR1 SGHTA, CDR2 FQGNSA. The CDR3 DNA reads TGTGCCAGCAGCTCGGGACAGAACCAAGAGACCCAGTACTTC. Protein product: CASSSGQNQETQYF.

The chain links TRBV2 to TRBJ1-1; 9 nucleotides match TRBD1. J was trimmed by 7 bases and V by 5 bases; bases with no gene match: 11. The CDR3 has 15 residues. Germline-derived CDR1 and CDR2 are SNHLY and FYNNEI. As DNA, the CDR3 is TGTGCCAGCAGTCTGGTACAGGGGGCCCTCGGTGAAGCTTTCTTT. Translated, it gives CASSLVQGALGEAFF.

This clone turned up a few times. The chain is built from TRBV2 and TRBJ1-5; the match to TRBD1 covers 8 bases. The CDR3 length is 14 residues. Germline trimming cut 3 bases from V and 11 bases from J; bases unmatched to any gene: 9. Germline assignment: CDR1 SNHLY and CDR2 FYNNEI. This CDR3 reads CASSDRTGRSTQHF. CDR3 bases: TGTGCCAGCAGTGACAGGACAGGGAGAAGTACCCAGCATTTT.

This rearrangement joins TRBV6-5 to TRBJ1-1; 9 bases fit TRBD1. The CDR3 loop spans 14 amino acids. V gave up 6 bases and J gave up 4 bases; unmatched junction bases: 6. CDR1 MNHEY and CDR2 SVGAGI come from the germline V gene. CDR3 loop: CASRIRDRATEAFF. CDR3 nucleotide sequence: TGTGCCAGCAGGATCCGGGACAGGGCCACTGAAGCTTTCTTT.

CDR3 nucleotides: TGTGCCACCAGTGCAGGGATCACCGGGGAGCTGTTTTTT. It encodes CATSAGITGELFF. The chain combines TRBV24-1 with TRBJ2-2; a weak D match, TRBD1 (5 bases). This CDR3 has 13 amino acids. The germline gives CDR1 KGHDR, CDR2 SFDVKD. Deletions cut 5 bases from V and 4 bases from J, with 7 bases between.

V is TRBV5-6 and J is TRBJ2-4, with TRBD2 matching 8 bases. Germline lookup yields CDR1 SGHDT and CDR2 YYEEEE. J gave up 0 bases and V 6 bases, and 8 bases lay outside the gene matches. The CDR3 length is 16 residues. The CDR3 DNA is TGTGCCAGCACTCGGGGGGGACTACTAGCCAAAAACATTCAGTACTTC. Translation: CASTRGGLLAKNIQYF.

The V and J genes are TRBV5-4 and TRBJ1-1; a possible D gene is TRBD1 (5 bases). Trimming stripped 6 bases from V and 0 bases from J, with 9 bases between. The CDR3 runs 13 residues. Germline CDR1 reads SGHNT; CDR2 reads YYREEE (reference sequence). CDR3: CASMKGMNTEAFF. CDR3 nucleotide sequence: TGTGCCAGCATGAAGGGGATGAACACTGAAGCTTTCTTT.

The V gene is TRBV6-5, the J gene TRBJ1-1, with unresolved D. This CDR3 has 15 amino acids. Germline V gives CDR1 MNHEY, CDR2 SVGAGI. V dropped 0 bases and J dropped 4 bases, with 12 bases sitting between them. For the CDR3, the DNA is TGTGCCAGCAGTTACTCCCAGGTCTTGGGCACTGAAGCTTTCTTT. Translated, it gives CASSYSQVLGTEAFF.

The chain combines TRBV29-1 with TRBJ2-6, with D maybe TRBD1 (5 bases). The CDR3 length is 15 residues. Germline CDR1 is SQVTM and CDR2 is ANQGSEA. Trimming pared 5 bases from V and 0 bases from J, leaving 11 bases between. CDR3 residues: CSVSHRHSGANVLTF. The DNA for the CDR3 is TGCAGCGTTTCTCACAGGCACTCTGGGGCCAACGTCCTGACTTTC. Variable domain in full (rest from reference TRBV29-1 and TRBJ2-6): SAVISQKPSRDICQRGTSLTIQCQVDSQVTMMFWYRQQPGQSLTLIATANQGSEATYESGFVIDKFPISRPNLTFSTLTVSNMSPEDSSIYLCSVSHRHSGANVLTFGAGSRLTVL.

CDR3 sequence reads: CASSRGARSEAFF. DNA for the CDR3: TGTGCCAGCAGCCGTGGGGCCCGGTCTGAAGCTTTCTTT. J is TRBJ1-1 and V is TRBV3-1 (or the pseudogene TRBV3-2); D perhaps matches TRBD1 (5 bases). Germline V gene lookup returns CDR1 LGHDT and CDR2 YNNKEL (reference sequence). This CDR3 region has 13 residues. Deletions cut 4 bases from V and 6 bases from J, with 12 bases between.

The rearrangement joins TRBV4-1 to TRBJ2-1; D unclear. The CDR3 has 14 amino acids. With 0 bases removed from V and 9 bases from J, the gap between germline ends came to 12 bases. From germline, CDR1 is MGHRA and CDR2 YSYEKL. CDR3 protein: CASSQELGLVEQFF. The DNA for the CDR3 is TGCGCCAGCAGCCAAGAGCTTGGGTTGGTTGAGCAGTTCTTC.

The chain employs TRBV5-6 and TRBJ1-2; possible D gene TRBD1, 6 bases. The V end was cut by 2 bases, the J end by 5 bases, with 10 bases between. The CDR3 is 13 residues long. Per the germline V gene, CDR1 is SGHDT and CDR2 is YYEEEE. The CDR3 coding sequence is TGTGCCAGCAGCTTAGGGGGGGAGTATGGCTACACCTTC. Encoded protein: CASSLGGEYGYTF.

The V call is TRBV28, the J call TRBJ2-7; 8 nucleotides line up with TRBD2. The ends lost 1 base at V and 3 bases at J; junction bases unmatched: 5. This CDR3 region has 15 residues. The germline gives CDR1 MDHEN, CDR2 SYDVKM. CDR3 protein: CASSLSGLGVYEQYF. The CDR3 nucleotides are TGTGCCAGCAGTTTATCGGGACTAGGAGTCTACGAGCAGTACTTC.

This chain's CDR3 is CASRKTGQGYTDTQYF. The CDR3 nucleotides read TGTGCCAGTAGAAAGACGGGACAGGGGTACACAGATACGCAGTATTTT. V is TRBV19 and J is TRBJ2-3; 10 bases match TRBD1. CDR1 LNHDA and CDR2 SQIVND come from the germline V gene (reference sequence). There are 16 residues in the CDR3. Losses at the gene ends were 6 bases for V and 2 bases for J; bases not matched to a gene: 8.

The chain joins TRBV25-1 to TRBJ1-2, with a possible D match to TRBD1 (5 bases). Trimming removed 2 bases from V and 8 bases from J, with 12 bases in between. Germline V gene sequence: CDR1 MGHDK, CDR2 SYGVNS. The CDR3 has 13 residues. The CDR3 sequence is CASSEGRGRGYTF. The CDR3, as DNA: TGTGCCAGCAGTGAAGGGAGGGGACGCGGCTACACCTTC.